These 27 T cell receptor beta chains were all obtained from the same sample, sequenced in a study of control samples from healthy donors and cancer patients. Sequenced by immunoSEQ multiplex PCR; TCRdb stores in-frame clones only, minus some. The profile covers some 99,000 clones, with around 89% appearing a single time and about 16% taken by the ten largest. Sequenced material: blood. Receptor source: a woman aged 45-59 years in good health.

The chain joins TRBV3-1 (or the pseudogene TRBV3-2) to TRBJ1-1; TRBD1 matches 9 bases. Germline V gene data show CDR1 as LGHDT and CDR2 as YNNKEL (reference sequence). With V trimmed by 9 bases and J by 2 bases, 7 bases remained unmatched. There are 14 residues in the CDR3. The CDR3 DNA reads TGTGCCAGTTTTAACAGGGGGCAAAACACTGAAGCTTTCTTT. Amino acids: CASFNRGQNTEAFF.

V gene TRBV30 combines with J gene TRBJ2-2; D may be TRBD1 or TRBD2 (7 bases each). CDR1 GTSNPN and CDR2 SVGIG come from the germline V gene (reference sequence). This CDR3 comprises 16 residues. V was cut by 2 bases and J by 5 bases, with 18 bases left in between. CDR3 nucleotide sequence: TGTGCCTGGAGTCCCAGGGGGGGAGGTGAGACCGGGGAGCTGTTTTTT. Translated, it gives CAWSPRGGGETGELFF.

V usage is TRBV18 and J usage is TRBJ1-3; possibly TRBD1 for D (5 bases). V lost 0 bases and J 1 base, leaving 10 bases between the germline ends. The CDR3 consists of 16 residues. CDR1 and CDR2 from the germline V gene are KGHSH and LQKENI. The CDR3 DNA reads as TGTGCCAGCTCACCACCTGGGGGATCGTCTGGAAACACCATATATTTT. This encodes CASSPPGGSSGNTIYF.

The chain recombines TRBV10-3 with TRBJ2-1; 14 bases match TRBD2. The J segment lost 2 bases and the V segment lost 6 bases, leaving 0 bases of the junction unmatched. Germline CDR1 is ENHRY and CDR2 is SYGVKD. The CDR3 is 15 residues long. DNA of the CDR3: TGTGCCATCAGGGGACTAGCGGGGGCCTACAATGAGCAGTTCTTC. It is translated as CAIRGLAGAYNEQFF.

This clone was seen just once. The rearrangement uses TRBV11-2 and TRBJ2-7; D possibly corresponds to TRBD2 (5 bases). The CDR3 spans 15 residues. Germline assignment: CDR1 SGHAT and CDR2 FQNNGV. V shed 0 bases and J shed 2 bases, with 11 bases lying between them. CDR3 nucleotide sequence: TGTGCCAGCAGCTTAGATCCTGAGGGCCCCTACGAGCAGTACTTC. This gives the protein CASSLDPEGPYEQYF. The whole variable domain, filled in from reference TRBV11-2 and TRBJ2-7, reads EAGVAQSPRYKIIEKRQSVAFWCNPISGHATLYWYQQILGQGPKLLIQFQNNGVVDDSQLPKDRFSAERLKGVDSTLKIQPAKLEDSAVYLCASSLDPEGPYEQYFGPGTRLTVT.

The J gene is TRBJ2-7, the V gene TRBV7-2, with D tentatively TRBD1 or TRBD2 (5 bases each). Germline V CDR1 and CDR2: SGHTA, FQGNSA. The CDR3 is 15 amino acids. V shed 3 bases and J shed 5 bases, with 17 bases lying between them. The CDR3: CASSFPERGTHEQYV. Written as DNA, the CDR3 is TGTGCCAGCAGCTTCCCCGAGCGAGGGACCCACGAGCAGTACGTC.

The chain couples TRBV4-2 to TRBJ2-5; D gene ambiguous. The V end lost 0 bases, the J end lost 2 bases, and 13 bases lay between the germline ends. This CDR3 contains 16 residues. From germline, CDR1 is LGHNA and CDR2 YNFKEQ. The CDR3 nucleotides are TGTGCCAGCAGCCAAGAAAAAGGATTGGATCAAGAGACCCAGTACTTC. This gives the protein CASSQEKGLDQETQYF.

The rearrangement links TRBV5-6 to TRBJ1-2; 11 bases are shared with TRBD1. The V and J ends lost 3 bases and 7 bases, in that order; junction bases with no gene match: 8. The CDR3 has 15 residues. Germline V CDR1 and CDR2: SGHDT, YYEEEE. DNA of the CDR3: TGTGCCAGCAGCTCTCGGACAGGGGGCAGGTCTGGCTACACCTTC. Protein sequence: CASSSRTGGRSGYTF.

The rearrangement uses TRBV6-2 or TRBV6-3 and TRBJ2-7; a weak D match, TRBD1 (7 bases). The CDR3 loop spans 14 amino acids. With 2 bases removed from V and 7 bases from J, the gap between germline ends came to 15 bases. Looked up from germline, CDR1 is MNHEY and CDR2 is SVGEGT. Written as DNA, the CDR3 is TGTGCCAGCAGTTACCCCAGACCAGGGGGGGAGCAGTACTTC. Translated, it gives CASSYPRPGGEQYF.

This chain uses TRBV7-8 with TRBJ2-1, with TRBD2 matching over 9 bases. CDR1 is SGHVS and CDR2 is FQNEAQ in the germline V gene. J lost 3 bases, V lost 5 bases, and 5 bases had no gene match. The length of the CDR3 is 15 residues. The CDR3 bases are TGTGCCAGCAGCATACTAGCGGGTAGCTACAATGAGCAGTTCTTC. Translated: CASSILAGSYNEQFF.

This sequence joins TRBV7-8 and TRBJ2-1; weak D call: TRBD2 (6 bases). Germline assignment: CDR1 SGHVS and CDR2 FQNEAQ. There are 14 residues in the CDR3. V was clipped by 5 bases and J by 5 bases, with 13 bases between them. DNA for the CDR3: TGTGCCAGCAGCCAACAGAGCGGGCACAATGAGCAGTTCTTC. Translation gives CASSQQSGHNEQFF. The entire variable domain, with the rest obtained from reference TRBV7-8 and TRBJ2-1, is as follows: GAGVSQSPRYKVAKRGQDVALRCDPISGHVSLFWYQQALGQGPEFLTYFQNEAQLDKSGLPSDRFFAERPEGSVSTLKIQRTQQEDSAVYLCASSQQSGHNEQFFGPGTRLTVL.

The rearrangement joins TRBV7-9 to TRBJ2-3; D possibly matches TRBD1 or TRBD2 (6 bases each). The CDR3 extends over 16 amino acids. V lost 1 base and J lost 1, with 12 bases in between. CDR1 is SEHNR, CDR2 FQNEAQ, per germline (reference sequence). CDR3 region: CASSLGTGTGTDTQYF. Here the CDR3 DNA reads TGTGCCAGCAGCTTAGGAACAGGGACTGGCACAGATACGCAGTATTTT.

The rearrangement uses TRBV6-1 and TRBJ2-1; D possibly corresponds to TRBD1 (6 bases). The CDR3 runs to 17 residues. Germline V CDR1 and CDR2: MNHNS, SASEGT. The ends were cut back, 3 bases at V and 8 bases at J, with 23 bases in the middle. The CDR3 DNA is TGTGCCAGCAGTGACATTGGGACATTCGTTATCGGGGATGAGCAGTTCTTC. Protein sequence: CASSDIGTFVIGDEQFF.

The chain recombines TRBV5-1 with TRBJ1-4, with 10 bases that match TRBD1. Germline V lookup: CDR1 SGHRS, CDR2 YFSETQ. This CDR3 has 15 residues. J gave up 8 bases and V 0 bases, and 4 bases lay outside the gene matches. CDR3 nucleotide sequence: TGCGCCAGCAGCTTGGGGGACAGGGGAGTGGAAAAACTGTTTTTT. Its protein is CASSLGDRGVEKLFF. The variable domain in full, with the rest retrieved from reference TRBV5-1 and TRBJ1-4, is KAGVTQTPRYLIKTRGQQVTLSCSPISGHRSVSWYQQTPGQGLQFLFEYFSETQRNKGNFPGRFSGRQFSNSRSEMNVSTLELGDSALYLCASSLGDRGVEKLFFGSGTQLSVL.

The chain uses TRBV10-1 and TRBJ2-6; D is ambiguous. The germline V gene encodes CDR1 WNHNN and CDR2 SYGVQD (reference sequence). The CDR3 has 14 residues. Trimming stripped 10 bases from V and 4 bases from J, with 14 bases between. DNA for the CDR3: TGCGCCACCCTGGGCCCCATGGGGGCCAACGTCCTGACTTTC. Translating it yields CATLGPMGANVLTF.

The chain is built from TRBV7-9 and TRBJ2-1; 9 nucleotides agree with TRBD2. V lost 1 base to trimming and J lost 7 bases; unmatched junction nucleotides: 2. The germline V gene has CDR1 SEHNR and CDR2 FQNEAQ (reference sequence). The CDR3 length is 14 residues. This CDR3 is CASSLVAGANEQFF. In DNA, the CDR3 is TGTGCCAGCAGCTTAGTAGCGGGAGCAAATGAGCAGTTCTTC.

The V call is TRBV19, the J call TRBJ2-7; 12 bases are a match to TRBD2. Germline V lookup: CDR1 LNHDA, CDR2 SQIVND (reference sequence). The CDR3 loop spans 17 amino acids. V was pared by 3 bases and J by 0 bases, with 6 bases of the junction left unmatched. The CDR3 DNA follows: TGTGCCAGTAGTATGTGGGCTAGCGGGAGGGCCTCCTACGAGCAGTACGTC. Its protein is CASSMWASGRASYEQYV.

This chain uses TRBV20-1 with TRBJ1-6, with TRBD1 matching 7 bases. Germline assignment: CDR1 DFQATT and CDR2 SNEGSKA (reference sequence). The CDR3 is made up of 16 amino acids. The ends lost 3 bases at V and 7 bases at J; junction bases unmatched: 12. The CDR3 loop reads CSASDREGAWNSPLHF. CDR3 nucleotides: TGCAGTGCTAGTGACAGGGAAGGTGCATGGAATTCACCCCTCCACTTT.

The rearrangement uses TRBV24-1 and TRBJ1-2, with 10 bases matching TRBD1. The CDR3 spans 15 residues. Unmatched junction bases numbered 6, after V lost 5 bases and J lost 4 bases. Germline assignment: CDR1 KGHDR and CDR2 SFDVKD. CDR3 sequence: CATSGGQGYSYGYTF. The CDR3 bases are TGTGCCACCAGTGGGGGACAGGGGTACAGCTATGGCTACACCTTC.

This rearrangement joins TRBV7-6 to TRBJ2-7; D is undetermined. Germline V gives CDR1 SGHVS, CDR2 FNYEAQ. The CDR3 totals 15 residues. The ends were cut back, 3 bases at V and 0 bases at J, with 12 bases in the middle. CDR3 in DNA: TGTGCCAGCAGCTTGGAACAGCCAACCTCCTACGAGCAGTACGTC. The encoded protein is CASSLEQPTSYEQYV.

V usage is TRBV5-1 and J usage is TRBJ2-7, with D perhaps TRBD2 (6 bases). V was clipped by 4 bases and J by 2 bases, with 13 bases between them. The CDR3 runs 14 residues. Per the germline V gene, CDR1 is SGHRS and CDR2 is YFSETQ. The CDR3 DNA reads TGCGCCAGCAGCCCCGAGGGGAGGCCCTACGAGCAGTACGTC. Protein product: CASSPEGRPYEQYV.

V usage is TRBV3-1 (or the pseudogene TRBV3-2) and J usage is TRBJ2-1; D is undetermined. CDR3 size: 17 residues. CDR1 and CDR2 from the germline V gene are LGHDT and YNNKEL (reference sequence). Trimming took off 4 bases at V and 2 bases at J, with 18 bases between the two ends. CDR3: CASSPYLVFPPYNEQFF. In nucleotides, the CDR3 is TGTGCCAGCAGCCCATACCTAGTTTTCCCACCCTACAATGAGCAGTTCTTC.

This chain joins TRBV3-1 (or the pseudogene TRBV3-2) and TRBJ2-1, with 8 bases matching TRBD2. Per the germline V gene, CDR1 is LGHDT and CDR2 is YNNKEL (reference sequence). This CDR3 is 16 amino acids long. With V trimmed by 1 base and J by 6 bases, 8 bases remained unmatched. CDR3 amino acids: CASSQVPRGGRNEQFF. DNA of the CDR3: TGTGCCAGCAGCCAAGTGCCTCGGGGGGGACGCAATGAGCAGTTCTTC.

The chain uses TRBV18 and TRBJ1-1; 8 bases agree with TRBD1. This CDR3 contains 16 residues. Germline CDR1 reads KGHSH; CDR2 reads LQKENI. After removal of 4 bases from V and 5 bases from J, the junction contained 12 bases not matched to a gene. DNA for the CDR3: TGTGCCAGCTCACACCGGACAGGGTCGAGGAGGACTGAAGCTTTCTTT. Amino acid sequence: CASSHRTGSRRTEAFF. Complete variable domain (other parts from reference TRBV18 and TRBJ1-1): NAGVMQNPRHLVRRRGQEARLRCSPMKGHSHVYWYRQLPEEGLKFMVYLQKENIIDESGMPKERFSAEFPKEGPSILRIQQVVRGDSAAYFCASSHRTGSRRTEAFFGQGTRLTVV.

The chain joins TRBV7-8 to TRBJ2-3; tentative D call: TRBD2 (6 bases). Per germline, CDR1 SGHVS and CDR2 FQNEAQ. V gave up 5 bases and J gave up 2 bases, with 17 bases separating them. This CDR3 region has 16 residues. CDR3 coding DNA: TGTGCCAGCAGCATTAGCGGCGGGCCGCCCACAGATACGCAGTATTTT. This encodes CASSISGGPPTDTQYF.

This chain joins TRBV25-1 and TRBJ1-1; D remains ambiguous. The CDR3 covers 12 residues. The V gene's germline CDR1 is MGHDK and CDR2 SYGVNS. Trimming took 4 bases from V and 8 from J, leaving 11 bases between them. CDR3 bases: TGTGCCAGCAGTGTGGGCCAGCGAGAAGCTTTCTTT. Residues: CASSVGQREAFF.

The CDR3 DNA reads as TGTGCCTGGAGTGTGGTGGGGGAAGCTTTCTTT. This gives the protein CAWSVVGEAFF. This chain uses TRBV30 with TRBJ1-1; D uncertain. From germline, CDR1 is GTSNPN and CDR2 SVGIG (reference sequence). Deletions cut 0 bases from V and 8 bases from J, with 7 bases between. CDR3 length equals 11 residues.